The 24 T cell receptor beta chains below come from one sample, sequenced in a study of blood T cells in healthy people across ages. The second PCR ran about 6 to 11 cycles with a sample-barcoded 5' primer and J-beta primers. Each CDR3 protein gets one entry after TCRdb re-called the 5' RACE reads with MiXCR. The table has roughly 900,000 distinct CDR3 sequences, 45% to 50% seen once. The specimen was blood. The origin of the receptors is a man younger than 40 in good health.

A few counts support this clonotype. The gene calls are TRBV6-6 and TRBJ2-7; 10 bases line up with TRBD2. CDR3 length: 14 amino acids. Germline V lookup: CDR1 MNHNY, CDR2 SVGAGI (reference sequence). The J segment lost 3 bases and the V segment lost 6 bases, leaving 5 bases of the junction unmatched. The DNA for the CDR3 is TGTGCCAGCAGCCGAGCGGGGGGGGGCTACGAGCAGTACTTC. Translated: CASSRAGGGYEQYF.

In its sample, this clonotype was seen a few times. V gene TRBV20-1 combines with J gene TRBJ2-7; 7 bases fit TRBD1. The germline gives CDR1 DFQATT, CDR2 SNEGSKA (reference sequence). This CDR3 comprises 14 residues. With V trimmed by 3 bases and J by 0 bases, 5 bases remained unmatched. CDR3 protein: CSARDDRDSYEQYF. Written as DNA, the CDR3 is TGCAGTGCTAGGGACGACAGGGACTCCTACGAGCAGTACTTC.

The chain uses TRBV28 and TRBJ1-1, with D hard to call. Looked up from germline, CDR1 is MDHEN and CDR2 is SYDVKM. The CDR3 length is 13 residues. Trimming took 1 base from V and 5 from J, leaving 8 bases between them. CDR3 in DNA: TGTGCCAGCAGTTTATCCCTCGGGACTGAAGCTTTCTTT. This codes for CASSLSLGTEAFF.

The V gene is TRBV6-1, the J gene TRBJ1-1, with no clear D. V gave up 0 bases and J gave up 1 base, with 6 bases separating them. This CDR3 is built from 14 residues. Germline CDR1 and CDR2: MNHNS and SASEGT. DNA of the CDR3: TGTGCCAGCAGTGAAGCTTGGGGGAACACTGAAGCTTTCTTT. Encoded protein: CASSEAWGNTEAFF.

CDR3 sequence reads: CATSDAPPGSYNEQFF. The DNA for the CDR3 is TGTGCCACCAGTGATGCCCCGCCGGGGTCCTACAATGAGCAGTTCTTC. V and J are TRBV24-1 and TRBJ2-1; possible D gene TRBD2, 5 bases. The germline CDR1 and CDR2 sequences are KGHDR and SFDVKD. This CDR3 is 16 amino acids long. V was shortened by 3 bases and J by 1 base, with 12 bases between the two germline ends.

This clonotype has only a few counts. The rearrangement links TRBV16 to TRBJ1-5, with unresolved D. This CDR3 is 13 amino acids long. Trimming removed 1 base from V and 5 bases from J, with 6 bases in between. CDR1 is KGHSY and CDR2 is FQNENV in the germline V gene. The CDR3 here is CASSQWVDQPQHF. For the CDR3, the DNA is TGTGCCAGCAGCCAATGGGTGGATCAGCCCCAGCATTTT.

V gene TRBV7-9 combines with J gene TRBJ2-5; 8 bases align to TRBD2. V lost 4 bases and J lost 3; bases outside the gene matches: 7. The CDR3 extends over 15 amino acids. Germline lookup yields CDR1 SEHNR and CDR2 FQNEAQ (reference sequence). The CDR3 here is CASSSTGTRKETQYF. The CDR3 DNA sequence: TGTGCCAGCAGCTCCACCGGGACTAGAAAAGAGACCCAGTACTTC.

This clonotype was seen more than once but under ten times. This sequence joins TRBV29-1 and TRBJ2-1, with TRBD2 matching over 12 bases. The germline CDR1 and CDR2 sequences are SQVTM and ANQGSEA. The trim removed 4 bases at V and 1 base at J, leaving 14 bases unmatched. The CDR3 runs 19 residues. The CDR3 DNA follows: TGCAGCGTTGTACTTATAGGACTAGCGGGGTCCCCTTCCTACAATGAGCAGTTCTTC. Translation: CSVVLIGLAGSPSYNEQFF.

The rearrangement uses TRBV7-2 and TRBJ1-6; D is unresolved. The germline gives CDR1 SGHTA, CDR2 FQGNSA. CDR3 length: 14 residues. With 5 bases removed from V and 5 bases from J, the gap between germline ends came to 10 bases. CDR3 sequence: CASSVDADNSPLHF. DNA of the CDR3: TGTGCCAGCAGCGTGGACGCGGATAATTCACCCCTCCACTTT.

This chain uses TRBV7-9 with TRBJ2-5; D is undetermined. CDR3 length equals 14 residues. Germline V gene data show CDR1 as SEHNR and CDR2 as FQNEAQ (reference sequence). The V and J ends lost 4 bases and 4 bases respectively, with 13 bases between them. CDR3 residues: CASSSSSGSETQYF. Written as DNA, the CDR3 is TGTGCCAGCAGCTCCTCCTCCGGGTCAGAGACCCAGTACTTC.

As concerns this clonotype: Mismatch with germline at one junction end may stem from a read error. The chain recombines TRBV11-2 with TRBJ2-3; D is undetermined. CDR1 SGHAT and CDR2 FQNNGV come from the germline V gene. This CDR3 region has 13 residues. The CDR3 region is CASSVDHPDTQYF. DNA for the CDR3: TGTGCCAGCAGCGTAGATCACCCGGATACGCAGTATTTT.

This clonotype was seen more than once but under ten times. The chain employs TRBV20-1 and TRBJ1-5, with D possibly being TRBD1 (5 bases). There are 17 residues in the CDR3. V lost 4 bases and J lost 0, with 19 bases in between. Looked up from germline, CDR1 is DFQATT and CDR2 is SNEGSKA (reference sequence). The CDR3 region is CSATNRDRGYSNQPQHF. Written as DNA, the CDR3 is TGCAGTGCTACTAACCGGGACCGCGGGTATAGCAATCAGCCCCAGCATTTT.

The genes are TRBV4-2 and TRBJ2-5, with no clear D. V gave up 0 bases and J gave up 5 bases, with 13 bases separating them. Germline lookup yields CDR1 LGHNA and CDR2 YNFKEQ. The CDR3 runs 15 residues. The CDR3 here is CASSQDRSGRETQYF. The DNA of the CDR3 is TGTGCCAGCAGCCAAGATAGGTCCGGCAGGGAGACCCAGTACTTC.

This clonotype has more than one count but fewer than ten. This chain links TRBV9 with TRBJ2-7, with a possible D match to TRBD1 (5 bases). The V end lost 0 bases, the J end lost 2 bases, and 12 bases lay between the germline ends. The V gene's germline CDR1 is SGDLS and CDR2 YYNGEE. The CDR3 sequence is 15 residues long. The DNA for the CDR3 is TGTGCCAGCAGCGTAGGGCAGGGCTGGACCTACGAGCAGTACTTC. This gives the protein CASSVGQGWTYEQYF.

V gene TRBV29-1 combines with J gene TRBJ2-7, with D tentatively TRBD1 (6 bases). The CDR3 loop spans 12 amino acids. V was pared by 5 bases and J by 2 bases, with 10 bases between. Germline V gene sequence: CDR1 SQVTM, CDR2 ANQGSEA. This chain's CDR3 is CSVWTEPYEQYF. DNA for the CDR3: TGCAGCGTTTGGACAGAGCCCTACGAGCAGTACTTC.

The V and J genes are TRBV4-2 and TRBJ2-4, with D maybe TRBD1 (5 bases). The CDR3 has 18 residues. The V gene lost 0 bases and the J gene lost 0 bases, with 15 bases spanning the gap. Looked up from germline, CDR1 is LGHNA and CDR2 is YNFKEQ. CDR3: CASSQEGGATLAKNIQYF. The CDR3, as DNA: TGTGCCAGCAGCCAAGAGGGTGGGGCGACACTAGCCAAAAACATTCAGTACTTC.

This rearrangement joins TRBV10-3 to TRBJ1-1; D might be TRBD1 (5 bases). V lost 2 bases and J lost 1, with 8 bases in between. This CDR3 has 14 residues. Germline CDR1 ENHRY, CDR2 SYGVKD. The CDR3 sequence: CAISERQGNTEAFF. The CDR3 DNA follows: TGTGCCATCAGTGAGCGGCAGGGGAACACTGAAGCTTTCTTT.

V is TRBV5-1 and J is TRBJ1-6, with D possibly matching TRBD1 (5 bases). From germline, CDR1 is SGHRS and CDR2 YFSETQ. Trimming stripped 1 base from V and 10 bases from J, with 12 bases between. This CDR3 comprises 14 residues. CDR3 DNA: TGCGCCAGCAGCTTGCAACAGGAAGGATCACCCCTCCACTTT. Residues: CASSLQQEGSPLHF.

V and J are TRBV6-4 and TRBJ2-6, with 8 bases fitting TRBD1. Unmatched junction bases numbered 1, after V lost 2 bases and J lost 1 base. The CDR3 totals 16 residues. CDR1 and CDR2 from the germline V gene are MRHNA and SNTAGT. The DNA of the CDR3 is TGTGCCAGCAGTGACCGACAGGGGTCTGGGGCCAACGTCCTGACTTTC. Translating gives CASSDRQGSGANVLTF.

The J gene is TRBJ1-2, the V gene TRBV20-1; 9 bases match TRBD1. The CDR3 loop spans 16 amino acids. The junction had 11 bases not matched to a gene; V was cut back by 2 bases and J by 4 bases. The germline CDR1 and CDR2 sequences are DFQATT and SNEGSKA (reference sequence). The CDR3 loop reads CSARRRDRDSSYGYTF. Written as DNA, the CDR3 is TGCAGTGCTAGACGCCGGGACAGGGACTCCAGCTATGGCTACACCTTC.

In its sample, this clonotype was seen many times. The V and J genes are TRBV4-3 and TRBJ1-6; D perhaps matches TRBD1 (5 bases). Trimming removed 3 bases from V and 7 bases from J, with 10 bases in between. The CDR3 extends over 14 amino acids. CDR1 and CDR2 (germline): LGHNA, YSLEER. The CDR3 loop reads CASSQRQWNSPLHF. The CDR3, as DNA: TGCGCCAGCAGCCAGAGACAGTGGAATTCACCCCTCCACTTT.

This clonotype came up a few times. The J gene is TRBJ2-3, the V gene TRBV7-9, with D perhaps matching TRBD1 (5 bases). CDR1 is SEHNR, CDR2 FQNEAQ, per germline (reference sequence). V lost 5 bases and J lost 0, with 15 bases in between. The CDR3 spans 16 residues. CDR3 protein: CASSPGHSSSTDTQYF. The CDR3 region has the DNA TGTGCCAGCAGCCCAGGACACAGCTCTAGCACAGATACGCAGTATTTT.

This clonotype was observed at least ten times. The rearrangement links TRBV6-2 or TRBV6-3 to TRBJ2-1; 7 positions match TRBD1. V lost 3 bases and J lost 4; bases outside the gene matches: 9. The CDR3 has 16 residues. The germline V gene encodes CDR1 MNHEY and CDR2 SVGEGT. The CDR3 protein is CASSYHRGQRYNEQFF. In DNA form, the CDR3 reads TGTGCCAGCAGTTATCACAGGGGTCAGAGATACAATGAGCAGTTCTTC.

The rearrangement joins TRBV6-4 to TRBJ1-2; D not certain. This CDR3 is built from 11 residues. V gave up 10 bases and J gave up 7 bases, with 13 bases separating them. Germline-derived CDR1 and CDR2 are MRHNA and SNTAGT. CDR3 in DNA: TGTGCCACCTGGGCGGGGAGTGGCTACACCTTC. Translation: CATWAGSGYTF.